The sequence of this T cell receptor (beta chain) was determined in a study of Ad26.COV2.S vaccination and SARS-CoV-2 variants. Study-level information: Once or twice, 56 days apart, Ad26.COV2.S was delivered intramuscularly. The study's findings and limits: Similar non-spike TCR breadth was seen in vaccine and placebo recipients.

Clones were read by immunoSEQ multiplex PCR, and TCRdb kept only the in-frame ones, dropping some. The table includes about 470,000 clones, about 90% detected once. Details on this clone: What it binds is unknown.

Stated treatment: about 20 received Ad26.COV2.S at low or high dose, single or two shots; 5 received placebo; per-sample allocation not given. On day 63 after the first injection, vaccine and placebo recipients gave samples. Losses at the gene ends were 2 bases for V and 2 bases for J; bases not matched to a gene: 7. Germline assignment: CDR1 SGDLS and CDR2 YYNGEE. The CDR3 spans 16 residues. The chain uses TRBV9 and TRBJ2-5, with 9 positions matching TRBD1. The sequencing used peripheral blood, collected in a trial of Ad26.COV2.S vaccine versus placebo. The TCR sequence derives from a person between 18 and 65 years old who received the Ad26.COV2.S COVID-19 vaccine or a placebo. DNA of the CDR3: TGTGCCAGCAGCGTCGGGACAGGGCTGGGGCAAGAGACCCAGTACTTC. This encodes CASSVGTGLGQETQYF.